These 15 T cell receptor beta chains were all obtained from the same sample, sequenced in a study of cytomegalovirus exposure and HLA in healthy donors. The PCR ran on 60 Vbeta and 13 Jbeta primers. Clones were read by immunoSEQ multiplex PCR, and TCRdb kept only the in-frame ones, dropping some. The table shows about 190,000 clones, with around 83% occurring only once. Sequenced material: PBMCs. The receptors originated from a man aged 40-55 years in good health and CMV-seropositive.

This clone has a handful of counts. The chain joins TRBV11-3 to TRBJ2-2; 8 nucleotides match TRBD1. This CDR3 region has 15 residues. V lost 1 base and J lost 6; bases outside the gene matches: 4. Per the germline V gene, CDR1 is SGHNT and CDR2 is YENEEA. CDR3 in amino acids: CASSLGPTGAGELFF. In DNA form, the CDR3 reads TGTGCCAGCAGCTTAGGCCCGACAGGGGCCGGGGAGCTGTTTTTT.

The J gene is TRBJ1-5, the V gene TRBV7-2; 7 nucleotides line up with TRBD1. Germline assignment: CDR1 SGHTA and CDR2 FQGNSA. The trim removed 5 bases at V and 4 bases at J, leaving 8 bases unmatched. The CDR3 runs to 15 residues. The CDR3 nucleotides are TGTGCCAGCAGCCCCCGACCGACAGGGAATCAGCCCCAGCATTTT. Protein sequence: CASSPRPTGNQPQHF. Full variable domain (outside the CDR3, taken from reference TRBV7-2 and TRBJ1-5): GAGVSQSPSNKVTEKGKDVELRCDPISGHTALYWYRQSLGQGLEFLIYFQGNSAPDKSGLPSDRFSAERTGGSVSTLTIQRTQQEDSAVYLCASSPRPTGNQPQHFGDGTRLSIL.

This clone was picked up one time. The chain's CDR3 is CASSPQNRGTGANVLTF. CDR3 in DNA: TGTGCCAGCTCACCACAGAACAGGGGAACTGGGGCCAACGTCCTGACTTTC. The chain couples TRBV18 to TRBJ2-6; 7 bases are shared with TRBD1. The J segment lost 2 bases and the V segment lost 1 base, leaving 5 bases of the junction unmatched. This CDR3 has 17 amino acids. Germline-derived CDR1 and CDR2 are KGHSH and LQKENI. The entire variable domain, with the rest obtained from reference TRBV18 and TRBJ2-6, is as follows: NAGVMQNPRHLVRRRGQEARLRCSPMKGHSHVYWYRQLPEEGLKFMVYLQKENIIDESGMPKERFSAEFPKEGPSILRIQQVVRGDSAAYFCASSPQNRGTGANVLTFGAGSRLTVL.

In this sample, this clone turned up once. CDR3 sequence reads: CASSRGGAGDLRDGYTF. The CDR3 nucleotides are TGCGCCAGCAGCCGGGGTGGGGCAGGGGACCTCCGTGATGGCTACACCTTC. The chain joins TRBV5-1 to TRBJ1-2; tentatively, D is TRBD1 (6 bases). The CDR3 extends over 17 amino acids. Germline V gives CDR1 SGHRS, CDR2 YFSETQ. The V end lost 4 bases, the J end lost 6 bases, and 25 bases lay between the germline ends.

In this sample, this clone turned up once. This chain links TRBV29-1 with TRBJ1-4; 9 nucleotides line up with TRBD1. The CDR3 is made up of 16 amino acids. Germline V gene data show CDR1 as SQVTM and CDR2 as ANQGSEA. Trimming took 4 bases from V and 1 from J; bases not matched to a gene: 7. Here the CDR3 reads CSVATDRGGTNEKLFF. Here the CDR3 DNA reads TGCAGCGTTGCTACGGACAGGGGTGGAACTAATGAAAAACTGTTTTTT.

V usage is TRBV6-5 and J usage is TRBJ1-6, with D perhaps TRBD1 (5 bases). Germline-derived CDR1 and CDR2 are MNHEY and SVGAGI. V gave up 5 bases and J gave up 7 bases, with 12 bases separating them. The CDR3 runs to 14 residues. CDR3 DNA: TGTGCCAGCAGTACCAGGGTGGGCAATTCACCCCTCCACTTT. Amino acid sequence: CASSTRVGNSPLHF.

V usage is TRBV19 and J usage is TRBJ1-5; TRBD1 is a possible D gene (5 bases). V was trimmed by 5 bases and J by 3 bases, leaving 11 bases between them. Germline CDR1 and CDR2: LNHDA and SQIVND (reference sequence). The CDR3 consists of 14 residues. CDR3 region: CASSFSRDNQPQHF. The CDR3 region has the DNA TGTGCCAGTAGTTTTAGCAGGGACAATCAGCCCCAGCATTTT.

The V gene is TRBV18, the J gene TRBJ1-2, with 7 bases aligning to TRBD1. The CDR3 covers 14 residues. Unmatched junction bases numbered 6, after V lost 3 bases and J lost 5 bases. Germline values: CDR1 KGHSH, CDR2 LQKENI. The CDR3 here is CASSPIDRDYGYTF. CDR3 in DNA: TGTGCCAGCTCACCCATCGACAGGGATTATGGCTACACCTTC.

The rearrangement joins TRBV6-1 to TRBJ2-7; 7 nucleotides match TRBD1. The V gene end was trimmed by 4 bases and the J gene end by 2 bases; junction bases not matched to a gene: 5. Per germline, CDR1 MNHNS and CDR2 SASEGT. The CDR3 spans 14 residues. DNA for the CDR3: TGTGCCAGCAGTGGGGCAGGGGGTCCCTACGAGCAGTACTTC. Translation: CASSGAGGPYEQYF.

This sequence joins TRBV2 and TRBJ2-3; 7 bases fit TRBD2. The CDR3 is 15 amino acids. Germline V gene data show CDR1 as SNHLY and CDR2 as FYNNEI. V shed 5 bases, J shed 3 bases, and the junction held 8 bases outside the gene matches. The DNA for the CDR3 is TGTGCCAGCAGTCCGGACGCAGCGGGGACAGATACGCAGTATTTT. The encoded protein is CASSPDAAGTDTQYF.

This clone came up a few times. The CDR3 bases are TGTGCCAGCAGCCCTTACAGTGGAGCGGCCTATGGCTACACCTTC. This translates into CASSPYSGAAYGYTF. The chain combines TRBV4-2 with TRBJ1-2; D remains unclear. Trimming pared 4 bases from V and 4 bases from J, leaving 16 bases between. The length of the CDR3 is 15 residues. Germline CDR1 and CDR2: LGHNA and YNFKEQ.

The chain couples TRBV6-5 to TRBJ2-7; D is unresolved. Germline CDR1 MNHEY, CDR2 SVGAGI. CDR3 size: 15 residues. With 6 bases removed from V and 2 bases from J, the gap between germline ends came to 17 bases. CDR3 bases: TGTGCCAGCAGAAAAAGTTACCTACCGCCCTACGAGCAGTACTTC. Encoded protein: CASRKSYLPPYEQYF.

The CDR3 is CASSPLFGGTNGYTF. The CDR3 DNA is TGTGCCAGCAGCCCCCTGTTTGGGGGGACGAATGGCTACACCTTC. This chain uses TRBV7-2 with TRBJ1-2; maybe TRBD1 (5 bases). The germline V gene encodes CDR1 SGHTA and CDR2 FQGNSA. V dropped 5 bases and J dropped 6 bases, with 19 bases sitting between them. The length of the CDR3 is 15 residues.

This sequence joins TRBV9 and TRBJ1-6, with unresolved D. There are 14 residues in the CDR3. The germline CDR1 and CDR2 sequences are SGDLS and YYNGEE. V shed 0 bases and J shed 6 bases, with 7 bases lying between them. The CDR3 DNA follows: TGTGCCAGCAGCGTAGGGCAGGCTAATTCACCCCTCCACTTT. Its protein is CASSVGQANSPLHF.

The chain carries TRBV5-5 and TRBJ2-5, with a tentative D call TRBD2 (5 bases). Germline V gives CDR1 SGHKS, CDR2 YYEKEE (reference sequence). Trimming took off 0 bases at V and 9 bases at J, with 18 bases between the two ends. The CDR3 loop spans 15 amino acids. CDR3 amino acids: CASSLGGPNLGAQYF. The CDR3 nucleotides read TGTGCCAGCAGCTTGGGAGGGCCTAACCTTGGGGCCCAGTACTTC.